This T cell receptor beta chain was identified in a study of CXCR3-negative and CXCR3-positive naive CD8 T cells. Comment on this clonotype: Its specificity is unknown.

The CDR3 covers 16 residues. Germline V gene data show CDR1 as SSHAT and CDR2 as FNYEAQ (reference sequence). With UMI labels, 5' RACE was used to prepare the TRB cDNA libraries. From the 5' RACE reads, TCRdb lists one entry per CDR3 protein and no DNA. This sample's table reports about 89,000 distinct CDR3 sequences. Study outcomes and limitations: TRB CDR3s were more hydrophobic in CXCR3-positive than in CXCR3-negative naive cells. Across naive subsets, surface CD5 expression was comparable, and TCR strength was inferred from properties of the TRB CDR3. Researchers reported similar TRBV-TRBJ usage in naive CXCR3-negative and CXCR3-positive cells, though memory differed.

Every subset of CD8+ T cells was sorted in triplicate at 300,000 or so cells each. Naive CD8+ T cells showed CD45RO-CCR7+CD27+CD95-. The sequenced material came from naive CXCR3+ CD8+ T cells from blood. Regarding subset: CD45RO-CCR7+CD27+CD95- naive CD8+ T cells expressing CXCR3 (TNR3+). The TCR originated in a human donor in good health. Some clones in this sample may be carry-over from other donors' samples. The V gene is TRBV7-7, the J gene TRBJ2-1. The CDR3 here is CASANQTAGIYNEQFF.